The clone carrying this TCR beta chain was observed a handful of times. These data come from a study of PD-L1 blockade in urothelial cancer. Study as a whole: Intravenous atezolizumab, 1,200 mg every 3 weeks, was begun by patients in the mid-2010s. Samples of blood were analyzed 3 weeks (second dose) and 6 weeks after treatment start. Twenty-five out of 29 patients were men whose urothelial cancer was bladder-origin.

This CDR3 is built from 19 residues. Germline CDR1 reads MNHNS; CDR2 reads SASEGT. Deletions cut 4 bases from V and 4 bases from J, with 26 bases between. TCRdb's copy holds only in-frame clones and misses some; the assay was immunoSEQ multiplex PCR. The sample yields approximately 50,000 clones, about 80% seen once. Time point indicated: pretreatment peripheral blood. Pretreatment sampling and on-treatment sampling together yielded between 1 and 8 samples for each patient. This TCR came from a man in his 70s with urothelial cancer. The chain links TRBV6-1 to TRBJ2-1, with TRBD1 as a possible D gene (6 bases). The material was PBMCs, obtained around atezolizumab (anti-PD-L1) treatment. The chain's CDR3 is CASSVPQTGTRKRYNEQFF. In DNA, the CDR3 is TGTGCCAGCAGTGTCCCCCAAACCGGGACACGGAAGCGTTACAATGAGCAGTTCTTC.